The clone carrying this T cell receptor (beta chain) was observed a single time. Antigen unknown. This specimen belongs to a study of cytotoxic CD8 clonotypes in ibrutinib-treated CLL. Study background: Mean productive templates were approximately 240,000; mean productive rearrangements were around 93,000.

Study findings and constraints: At the start, clonality exceeded age-matched healthy donors and followed circulating CD8+ T-cell counts.

This CDR3 has 13 residues. Trimming pared 3 bases from V and 3 bases from J, leaving 8 bases between. Per the germline V gene, CDR1 is LNHDA and CDR2 is SQIVND (reference sequence). Using immunoSEQ multiplex PCR, the repertoire was profiled, and TCRdb retains in-frame clones only, with some absent. This sample has 150,000 or so clones, with about 80% found just once. The chain carries TRBV19 and TRBJ1-1, with no clear D. This material consisted of PBMCs, taken after 12 months of ibrutinib treatment. This TCR was recovered from a human donor with chronic lymphocytic leukemia. The CDR3 here is CASSIRRYTEAFF. The CDR3 coding sequence is TGTGCCAGTAGTATTCGTCGGTACACTGAAGCTTTCTTT.